This T cell receptor beta chain was profiled in a study of shared clonotypes between healthy human individuals. Findings and caveats of the study: Even with large depth, rarefaction showed that sorted-subset sequencing was incomplete.

Investigators spread the genomic DNA of each subset evenly over several immunoSEQ plates. As processed by the authors: Filtering of immunoSEQ junctional sequences could not match full-length read filtering. Some clones are missing from TCRdb's copy, which holds only in-frame ones; the method was immunoSEQ multiplex PCR. Clone size and the V and J calls come from that table; the DNA yielded D and trimming. The data show approximately 1.5 million clones, approximately 98% seen once. Every contributor of samples was a Caucasian grown-up residing in Nashville, Tennessee. As for this clone: Its antigen is not known.

Germline CDR1 SGHRS, CDR2 YFSETQ. The CDR3 covers 16 residues. V lost 4 bases to trimming and J lost 0 bases, with 15 bases between them. The source of this sequence is a young man in good health. The chain carries TRBV5-1 and TRBJ2-3, with a possible D match to TRBD2 (5 bases). Specimen: naive CD4+ T cells sorted from blood. The subset was: CD45RA+ positively selected. The CDR3: CASSRWAGPSTDTQYF. The CDR3 coding sequence is TGCGCCAGCAGCCGATGGGCGGGTCCTAGCACAGATACGCAGTATTTT.